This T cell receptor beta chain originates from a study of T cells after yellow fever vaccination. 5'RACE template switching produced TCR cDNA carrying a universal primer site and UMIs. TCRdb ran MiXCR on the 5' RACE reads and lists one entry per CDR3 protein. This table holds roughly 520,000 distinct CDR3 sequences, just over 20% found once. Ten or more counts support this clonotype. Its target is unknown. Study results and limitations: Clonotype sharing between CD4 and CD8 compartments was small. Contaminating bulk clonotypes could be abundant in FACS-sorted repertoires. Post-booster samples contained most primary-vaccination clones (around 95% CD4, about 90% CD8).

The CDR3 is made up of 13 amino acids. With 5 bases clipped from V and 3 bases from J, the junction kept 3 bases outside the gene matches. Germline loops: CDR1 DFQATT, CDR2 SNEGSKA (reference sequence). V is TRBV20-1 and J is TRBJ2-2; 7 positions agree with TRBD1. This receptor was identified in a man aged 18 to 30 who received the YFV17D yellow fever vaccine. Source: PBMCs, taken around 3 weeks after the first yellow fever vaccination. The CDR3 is CSADRVDTGELFF. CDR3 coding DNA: TGCAGTGCTGACAGGGTAGACACCGGGGAGCTGTTTTTT.